This TCR beta chain stems from a study of OX40 agonist ivuxolimab in advanced cancers. Study overall: Earlier treatment with anti-PD-1, anti-PD-L1 or anti-CTLA-4 was permitted, and 35% to 45% had received some.

Sequencing was performed with immunoSEQ multiplex PCR; in TCRdb, only in-frame clones are kept and a portion is missing. The table has approximately 24,000 clones, about 77% seen once. The V and J ends lost 6 bases and 7 bases respectively, with 9 bases between them. Germline lookup yields CDR1 SGHAT and CDR2 FQNNGV. The CDR3 has 12 amino acids. Samples of blood were obtained at baseline, on cycle 4 day 1, and on cycle 7 day 1. The receptor was derived from an adult with an advanced solid tumor such as melanoma, head and neck, liver or kidney cancer. The material was CD4+ or CD8+ T cells sorted from blood, obtained in a trial of the OX40 agonist ivuxolimab. The V and J genes are TRBV11-2 and TRBJ2-2; D is undetermined. In DNA, the CDR3 is TGTGCCAGCAGGACCACGGGCGGGGAGCTGTTTTTT. Amino acids: CASRTTGGELFF.